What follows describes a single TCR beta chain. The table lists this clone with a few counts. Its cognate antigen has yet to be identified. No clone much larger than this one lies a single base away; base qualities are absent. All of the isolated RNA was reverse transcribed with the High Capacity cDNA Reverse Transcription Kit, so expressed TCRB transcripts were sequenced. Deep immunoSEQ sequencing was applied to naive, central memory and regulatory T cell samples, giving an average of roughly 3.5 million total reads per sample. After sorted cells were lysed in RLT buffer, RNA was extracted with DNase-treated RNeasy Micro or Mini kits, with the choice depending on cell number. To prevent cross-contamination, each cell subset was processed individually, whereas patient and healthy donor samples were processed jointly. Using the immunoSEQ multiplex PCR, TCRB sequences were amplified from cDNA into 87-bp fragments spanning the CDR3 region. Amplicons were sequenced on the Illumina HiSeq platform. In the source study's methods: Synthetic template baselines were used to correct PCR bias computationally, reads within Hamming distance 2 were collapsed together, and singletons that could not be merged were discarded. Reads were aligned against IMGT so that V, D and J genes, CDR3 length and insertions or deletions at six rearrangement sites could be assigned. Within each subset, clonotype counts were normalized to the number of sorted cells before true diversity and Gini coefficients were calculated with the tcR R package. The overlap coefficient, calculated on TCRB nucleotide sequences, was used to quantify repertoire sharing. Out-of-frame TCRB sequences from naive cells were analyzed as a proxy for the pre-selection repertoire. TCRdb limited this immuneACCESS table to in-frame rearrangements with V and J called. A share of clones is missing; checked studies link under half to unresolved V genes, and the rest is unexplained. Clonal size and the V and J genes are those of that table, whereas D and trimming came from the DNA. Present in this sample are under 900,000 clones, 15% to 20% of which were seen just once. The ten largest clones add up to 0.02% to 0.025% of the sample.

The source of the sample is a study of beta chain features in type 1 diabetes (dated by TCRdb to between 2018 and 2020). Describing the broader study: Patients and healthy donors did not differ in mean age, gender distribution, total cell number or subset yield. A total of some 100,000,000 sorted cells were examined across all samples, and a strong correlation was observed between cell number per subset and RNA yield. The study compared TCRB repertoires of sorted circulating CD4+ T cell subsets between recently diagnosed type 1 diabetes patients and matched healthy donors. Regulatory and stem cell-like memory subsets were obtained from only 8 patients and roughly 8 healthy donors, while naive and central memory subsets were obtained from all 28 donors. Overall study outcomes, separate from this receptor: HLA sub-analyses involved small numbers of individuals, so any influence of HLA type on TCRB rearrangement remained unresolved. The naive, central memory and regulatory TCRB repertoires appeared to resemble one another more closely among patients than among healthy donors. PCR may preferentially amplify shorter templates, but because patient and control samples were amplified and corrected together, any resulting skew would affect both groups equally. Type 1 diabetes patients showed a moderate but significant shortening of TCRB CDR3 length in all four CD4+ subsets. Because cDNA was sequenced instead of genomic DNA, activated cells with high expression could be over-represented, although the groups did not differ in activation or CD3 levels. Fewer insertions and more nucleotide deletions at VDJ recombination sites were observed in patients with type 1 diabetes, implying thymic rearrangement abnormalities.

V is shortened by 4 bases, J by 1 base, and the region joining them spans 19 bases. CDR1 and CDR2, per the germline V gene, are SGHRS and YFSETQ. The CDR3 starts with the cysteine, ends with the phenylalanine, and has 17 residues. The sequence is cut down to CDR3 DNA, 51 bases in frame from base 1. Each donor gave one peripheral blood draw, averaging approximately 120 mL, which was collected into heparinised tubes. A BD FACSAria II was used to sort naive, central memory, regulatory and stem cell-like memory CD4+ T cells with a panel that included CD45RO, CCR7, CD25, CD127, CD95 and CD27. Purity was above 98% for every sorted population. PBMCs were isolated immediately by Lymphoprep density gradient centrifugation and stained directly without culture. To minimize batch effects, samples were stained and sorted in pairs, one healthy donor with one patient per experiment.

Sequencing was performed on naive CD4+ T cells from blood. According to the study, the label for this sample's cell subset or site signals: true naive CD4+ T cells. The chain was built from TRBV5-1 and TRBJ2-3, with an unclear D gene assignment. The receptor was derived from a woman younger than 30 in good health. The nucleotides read TGCGCCAGCAGCCCTCCCGGGCTCTCCTCGCGCACAGATACGCAGTATTTT. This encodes CASSPPGLSSRTDTQYF.